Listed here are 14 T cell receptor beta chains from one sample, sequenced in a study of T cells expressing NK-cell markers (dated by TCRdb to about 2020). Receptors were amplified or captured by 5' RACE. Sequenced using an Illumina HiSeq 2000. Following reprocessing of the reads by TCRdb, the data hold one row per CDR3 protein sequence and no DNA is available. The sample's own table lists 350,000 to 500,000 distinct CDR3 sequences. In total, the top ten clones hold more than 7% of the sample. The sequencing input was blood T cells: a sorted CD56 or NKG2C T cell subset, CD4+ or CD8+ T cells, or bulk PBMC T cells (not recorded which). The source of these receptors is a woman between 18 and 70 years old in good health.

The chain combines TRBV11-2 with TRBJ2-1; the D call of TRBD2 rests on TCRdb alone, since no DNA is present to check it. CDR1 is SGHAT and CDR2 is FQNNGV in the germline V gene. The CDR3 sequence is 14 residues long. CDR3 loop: CASLWDLTGNEQFF.

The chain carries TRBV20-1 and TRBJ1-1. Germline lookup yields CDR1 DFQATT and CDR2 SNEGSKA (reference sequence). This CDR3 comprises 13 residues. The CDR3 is CSARGRVNTEAFF.

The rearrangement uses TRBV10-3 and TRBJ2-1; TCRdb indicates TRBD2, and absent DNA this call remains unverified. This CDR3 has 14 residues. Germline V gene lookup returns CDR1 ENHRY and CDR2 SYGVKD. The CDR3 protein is CAISEGDYHNEQFF.

The CDR3 is CASSARGNIQYF. The chain combines TRBV12-3 or TRBV12-4 with TRBJ2-4. This CDR3 has 12 amino acids.

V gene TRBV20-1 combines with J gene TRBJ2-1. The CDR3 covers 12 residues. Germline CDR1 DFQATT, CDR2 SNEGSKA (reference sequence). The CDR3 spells CSARETLQKQFF.

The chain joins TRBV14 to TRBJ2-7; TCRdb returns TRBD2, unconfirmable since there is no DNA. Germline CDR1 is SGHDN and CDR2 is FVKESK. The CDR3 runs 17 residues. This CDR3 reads CASSQDRGGSGTYEQYF.

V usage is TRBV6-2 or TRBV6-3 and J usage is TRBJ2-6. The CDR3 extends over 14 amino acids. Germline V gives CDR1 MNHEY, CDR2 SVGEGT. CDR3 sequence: CASSSLSGANVLTF.

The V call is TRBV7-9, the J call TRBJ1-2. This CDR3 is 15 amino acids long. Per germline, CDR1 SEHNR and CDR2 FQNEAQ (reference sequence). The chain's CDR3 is CASSLAGGSSYGYTF.

CDR3 region: CASSPPGIGQETQYF. This chain joins TRBV6-1 and TRBJ2-5; without DNA, the TCRdb call of TRBD1 cannot be checked. CDR3 length equals 15 residues. The germline CDR1 and CDR2 sequences are MNHNS and SASEGT.

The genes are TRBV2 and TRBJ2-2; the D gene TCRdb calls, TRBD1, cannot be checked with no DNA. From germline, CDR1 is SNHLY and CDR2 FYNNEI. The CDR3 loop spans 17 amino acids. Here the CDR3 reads CASSEAKGQANTGELFF.

CDR3 in amino acids: CSAKADSLGWRHEQYF. The rearrangement joins TRBV20-1 to TRBJ2-7; as DNA is missing, the TRBD1 call by TCRdb cannot be tested. The V gene's germline CDR1 is DFQATT and CDR2 SNEGSKA (reference sequence). This CDR3 has 16 residues.

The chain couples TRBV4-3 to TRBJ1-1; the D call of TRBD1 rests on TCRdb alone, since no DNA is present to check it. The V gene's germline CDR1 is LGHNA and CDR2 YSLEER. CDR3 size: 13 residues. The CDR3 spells CASSQVQGTETFF.

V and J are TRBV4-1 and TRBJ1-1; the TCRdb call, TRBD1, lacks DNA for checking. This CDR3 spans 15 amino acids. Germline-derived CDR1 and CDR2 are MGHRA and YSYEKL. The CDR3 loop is CASSRPGQTNTEAFF.

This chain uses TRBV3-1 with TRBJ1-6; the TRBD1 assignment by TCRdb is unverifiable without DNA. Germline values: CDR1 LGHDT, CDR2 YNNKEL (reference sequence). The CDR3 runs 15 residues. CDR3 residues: CASSVGPQGKSPLHF.